The clone carrying this TCR beta chain is classed as medium-sized (0.01 to 0.1%). The antigen is unknown. The record originates from a study of early T cells in non-severe SARS-CoV-2 infection. Overall study: Sequencing of unsorted whole blood was done on bulk RNA, leaving chains unpaired. Study-wide results and limits: The VDJdb matching leaned toward anti-spike CD8 responses and overlooked private and CD4 specificities.

Individual cDNA molecules received unique molecular identifiers during library preparation. Via MiXCR, TCRdb re-called the 5' RACE reads, giving one row per CDR3 protein. The data show about 23,000 distinct CDR3 sequences, with less than 5.5% seen just once and about 3.9% held by the top ten. CDR3 length: 16 amino acids. V lost 4 bases, J lost 4 bases, and 9 bases stayed unmatched. Germline V gives CDR1 LNHDA, CDR2 SQIVND (reference sequence). The J gene is TRBJ2-1, the V gene TRBV19, with TRBD1 matching over 8 bases. The TCR originated in an adult who was a healthcare worker with PCR-confirmed SARS-CoV-2 infection or an uninfected control (not recorded which). The sample consisted of whole blood. The CDR3 here is CASSRPVGQGYNEQFF. CDR3 bases: TGTGCCAGTAGTAGACCCGTCGGACAGGGTTACAATGAGCAGTTCTTC. Using reference TRBV19 and TRBJ2-1 for the parts outside the CDR3, the full variable domain is DGGITQSPKYLFRKEGQNVTLSCEQNLNHDAMYWYRQDPGQGLRLIYYSQIVNDFQKGDIAEGYSVSREKKESFPLTVTSAQKNPTAFYLCASSRPVGQGYNEQFFGPGTRLTVL.